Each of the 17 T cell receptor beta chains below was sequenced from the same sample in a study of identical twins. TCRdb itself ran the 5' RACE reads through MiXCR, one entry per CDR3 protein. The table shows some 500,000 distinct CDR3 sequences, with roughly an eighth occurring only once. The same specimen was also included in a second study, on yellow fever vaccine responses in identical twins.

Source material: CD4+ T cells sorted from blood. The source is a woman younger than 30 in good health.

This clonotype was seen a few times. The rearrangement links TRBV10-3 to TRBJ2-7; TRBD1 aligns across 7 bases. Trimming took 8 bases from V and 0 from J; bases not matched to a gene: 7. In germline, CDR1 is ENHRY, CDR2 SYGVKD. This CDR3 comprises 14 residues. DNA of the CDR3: TGTGCCATCCGGTTGACAGGGAACTCCTACGAGCAGTACTTC. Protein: CAIRLTGNSYEQYF.

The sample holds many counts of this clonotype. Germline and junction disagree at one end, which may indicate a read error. DNA of the CDR3: TGCGCCAGCAGCTTGGACAGCAATCAGCCCCAGCATTTT. As protein: CASSLDSNQPQHF. V is TRBV7-2 and J is TRBJ1-5; D gene unclear. CDR1 and CDR2 (germline): SGHTA, FQGNSA. This CDR3 contains 13 residues. Full variable domain (missing parts from reference TRBV7-2 and TRBJ1-5): GAGVSQSPSNKVTEKGKDVELRCDPISGHTALYWYRQSLGQGLEFLIYFQGNSAPDKSGLPSDRFSAERTGGSVSTLTIQRTQQEDSAVYLCASSLDSNQPQHFGDGTRLSIL.

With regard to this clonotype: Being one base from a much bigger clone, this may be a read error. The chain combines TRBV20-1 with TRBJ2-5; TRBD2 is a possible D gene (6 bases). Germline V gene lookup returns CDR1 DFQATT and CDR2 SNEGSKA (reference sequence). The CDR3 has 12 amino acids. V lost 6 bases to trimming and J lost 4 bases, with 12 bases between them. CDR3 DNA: TGCAGTGCCCTGGAGGGGAGAGAGACCCAGTACTTC. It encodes CSALEGRETQYF.

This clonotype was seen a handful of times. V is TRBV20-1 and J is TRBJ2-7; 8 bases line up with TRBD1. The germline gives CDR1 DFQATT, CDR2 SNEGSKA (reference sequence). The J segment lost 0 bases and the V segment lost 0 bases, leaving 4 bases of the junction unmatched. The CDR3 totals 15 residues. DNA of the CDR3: TGCAGTGCTAGAGATCCCCAGGGGGCCTCCTACGAGCAGTACTTC. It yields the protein CSARDPQGASYEQYF.

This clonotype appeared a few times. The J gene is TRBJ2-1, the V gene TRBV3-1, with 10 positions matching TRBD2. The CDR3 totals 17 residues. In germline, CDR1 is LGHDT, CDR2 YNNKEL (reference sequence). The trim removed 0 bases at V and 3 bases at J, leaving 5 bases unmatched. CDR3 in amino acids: CASSQEGAGGGYNEQFF. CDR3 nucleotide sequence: TGTGCCAGCAGCCAAGAAGGAGCGGGAGGGGGCTACAATGAGCAGTTCTTC.

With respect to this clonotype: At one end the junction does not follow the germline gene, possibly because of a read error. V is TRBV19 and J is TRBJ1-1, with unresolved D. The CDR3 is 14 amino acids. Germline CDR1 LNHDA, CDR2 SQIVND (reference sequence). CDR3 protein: CASSLLGRNPEAFF. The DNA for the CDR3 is TGTGCCAGTAGCTTACTGGGGAGGAACCCTGAAGCTTTCTTT.

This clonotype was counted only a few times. CDR3 protein: CASSPTGGSYEQYF. Here the CDR3 DNA reads TGTGCCAGCAGCCCCACGGGGGGCTCCTACGAGCAGTACTTC. The V and J genes are TRBV28 and TRBJ2-7, with 7 bases fitting TRBD2. Trimming took 6 bases from V and 0 from J; bases not matched to a gene: 5. The CDR3 covers 14 residues. CDR1 is MDHEN, CDR2 SYDVKM, per germline.

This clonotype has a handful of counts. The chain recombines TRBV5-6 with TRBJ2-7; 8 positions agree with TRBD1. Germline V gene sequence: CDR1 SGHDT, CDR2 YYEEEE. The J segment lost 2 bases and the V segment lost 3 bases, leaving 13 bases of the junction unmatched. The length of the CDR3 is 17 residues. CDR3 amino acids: CASSSLGLAGGAYEQYF. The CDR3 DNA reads TGTGCCAGCAGCTCCCTCGGATTGGCAGGGGGCGCCTACGAGCAGTACTTC.

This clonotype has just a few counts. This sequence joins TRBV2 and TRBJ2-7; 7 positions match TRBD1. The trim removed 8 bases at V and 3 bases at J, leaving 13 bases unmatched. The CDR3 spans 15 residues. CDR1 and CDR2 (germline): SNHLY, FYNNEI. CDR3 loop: CASGTRKDRDYEQYF. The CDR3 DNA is TGTGCCAGCGGAACACGAAAAGACAGGGACTACGAGCAGTACTTC.

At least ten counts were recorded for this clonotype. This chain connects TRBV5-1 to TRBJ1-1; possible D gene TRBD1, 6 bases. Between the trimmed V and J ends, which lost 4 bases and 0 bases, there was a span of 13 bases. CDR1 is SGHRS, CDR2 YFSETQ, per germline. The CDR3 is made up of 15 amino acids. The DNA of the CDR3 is TGCGCCAGCAGCCCTTACGACAGGTTGAACACTGAAGCTTTCTTT. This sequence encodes CASSPYDRLNTEAFF.

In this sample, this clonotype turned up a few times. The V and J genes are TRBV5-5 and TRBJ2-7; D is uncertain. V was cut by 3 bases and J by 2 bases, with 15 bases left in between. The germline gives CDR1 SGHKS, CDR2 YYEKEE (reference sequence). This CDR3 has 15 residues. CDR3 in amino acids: CASSWQFSLPYEQYF. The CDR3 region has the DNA TGTGCCAGCAGCTGGCAGTTCTCACTCCCCTACGAGCAGTACTTC.

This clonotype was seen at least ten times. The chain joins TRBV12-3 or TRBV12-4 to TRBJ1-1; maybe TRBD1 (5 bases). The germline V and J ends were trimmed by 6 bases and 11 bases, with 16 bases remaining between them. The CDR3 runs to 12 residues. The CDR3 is CASRPGPGEAFF. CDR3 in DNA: TGTGCCAGCAGGCCGGGACCCGGGGAGGCTTTCTTT.

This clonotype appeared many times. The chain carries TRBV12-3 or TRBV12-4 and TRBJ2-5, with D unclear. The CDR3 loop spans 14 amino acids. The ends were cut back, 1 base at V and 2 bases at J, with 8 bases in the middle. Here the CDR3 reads CASSLGQFQETQYF. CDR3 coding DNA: TGTGCCAGCAGTTTAGGCCAATTTCAAGAGACCCAGTACTTC.

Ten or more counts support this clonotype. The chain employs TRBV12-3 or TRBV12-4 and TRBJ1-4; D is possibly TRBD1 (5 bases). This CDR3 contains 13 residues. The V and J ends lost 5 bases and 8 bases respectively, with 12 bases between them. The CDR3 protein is CASSRAEGEKLFF. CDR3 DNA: TGTGCCAGCAGTCGGGCAGAGGGGGAAAAACTGTTTTTT.

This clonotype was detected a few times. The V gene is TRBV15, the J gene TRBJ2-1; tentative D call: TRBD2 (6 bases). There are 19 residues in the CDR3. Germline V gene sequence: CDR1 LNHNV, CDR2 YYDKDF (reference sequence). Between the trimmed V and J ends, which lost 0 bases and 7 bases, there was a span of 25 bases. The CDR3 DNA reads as TGTGCCACCAGCAGAGAGTTGGGGCTAGCGCCCGGTGGGGGGAATGAGCAGTTCTTC. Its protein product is CATSRELGLAPGGGNEQFF.

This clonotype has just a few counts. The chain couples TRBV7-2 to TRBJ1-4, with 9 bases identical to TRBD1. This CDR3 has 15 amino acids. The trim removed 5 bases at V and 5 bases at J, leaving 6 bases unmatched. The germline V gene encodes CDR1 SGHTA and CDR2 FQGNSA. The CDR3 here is CASSPGQGKNEKLFF. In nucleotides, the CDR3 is TGTGCCAGCAGCCCAGGACAGGGGAAAAATGAAAAACTGTTTTTT.

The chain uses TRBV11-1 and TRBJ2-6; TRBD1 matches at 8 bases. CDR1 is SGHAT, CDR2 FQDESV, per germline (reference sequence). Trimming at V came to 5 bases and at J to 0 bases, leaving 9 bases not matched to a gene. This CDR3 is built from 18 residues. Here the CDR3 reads CASSRPGQERSGANVLTF. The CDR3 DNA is TGTGCCAGCAGCCGTCCGGGACAGGAGCGCTCTGGGGCCAACGTCCTGACTTTC. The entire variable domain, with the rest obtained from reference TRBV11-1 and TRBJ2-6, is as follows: EAEVAQSPRYKITEKSQAVAFWCDPISGHATLYWYRQILGQGPELLVQFQDESVVDDSQLPKDRFSAERLKGVDSTLKIQPAELGDSAMYLCASSRPGQERSGANVLTFGAGSRLTVL.